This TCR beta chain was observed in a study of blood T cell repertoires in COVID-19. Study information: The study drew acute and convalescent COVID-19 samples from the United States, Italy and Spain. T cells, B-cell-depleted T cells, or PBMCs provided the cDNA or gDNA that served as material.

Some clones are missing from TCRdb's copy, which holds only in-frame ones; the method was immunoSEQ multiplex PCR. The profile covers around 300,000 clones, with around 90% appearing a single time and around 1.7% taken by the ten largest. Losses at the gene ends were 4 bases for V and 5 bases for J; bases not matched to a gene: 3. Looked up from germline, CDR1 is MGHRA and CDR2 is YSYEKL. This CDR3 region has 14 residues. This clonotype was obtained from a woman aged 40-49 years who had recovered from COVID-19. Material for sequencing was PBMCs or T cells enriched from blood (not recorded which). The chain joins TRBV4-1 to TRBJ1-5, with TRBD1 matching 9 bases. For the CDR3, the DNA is TGCGCCAGCAGCCTCCGGGACAGGGATCAGCCCCAGCATTTT. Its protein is CASSLRDRDQPQHF.